This TCR beta chain was recovered during a study of T-cell reconstitution after alpha-beta-depleted transplantation in children. Study-wide points: Several hundred graft clones that had expanded were reportedly the source of alpha-beta T cells about two months after transplant.

This sample's TCRbeta library carried unique molecular identifier barcodes. TCRdb re-called the PCR reads through MiXCR, storing one row per CDR3 protein. The table records 90,000 to 150,000 distinct CDR3 sequences, under 30% of them present only once. Per the germline V gene, CDR1 is SGHAT and CDR2 is FQNNGV. The CDR3 runs 17 residues. The junction had 10 bases not matched to a gene; V was cut back by 5 bases and J by 4 bases. This clonotype appeared many times. Its antigen is not identified. The chain couples TRBV11-2 to TRBJ2-3; TRBD2 agrees at 12 bases. The input for sequencing was PBMCs, mostly from graft donor cells, taken 180 days after TCRalphabeta/CD19-depleted stem cell transplant. The sequence derives from a male patient aged 2-9 years who had a stem cell transplant for chronic granulomatous disease, so the T cells may come from the graft donor. CDR3 nucleotides: TGTGCCAGCAGCGCCCGACTAGCGGGAGAATTAGCAGATACGCAGTATTTT. The encoded protein is CASSARLAGELADTQYF.